This TCR beta chain derives from a study of cytomegalovirus exposure and HLA in healthy donors. 60 Vbeta and 13 Jbeta primers were used in PCR. Assay used: immunoSEQ multiplex PCR; TCRdb lists only in-frame clones, some missing. The table has about 110,000 clones, approximately 80% seen once. General study results and limits: A later analysis revealed that TCR association rates differed between HLA loci, peaking at DRB1 and bottoming out at HLA-C. The study dropped some indistinguishable V segments, TRBV6-2 and TRBV6-3 among them.

With regard to this clone: As yet, its antigen is unknown.

The CDR3 runs 13 residues. Trimming pared 2 bases from V and 4 bases from J, leaving 7 bases between. In germline, CDR1 is SNHLY, CDR2 FYNNEI. This TCR was recovered from a male donor in good health and CMV-seronegative. Input material: PBMCs. The chain couples TRBV2 to TRBJ2-3; D remains ambiguous. The CDR3 protein is CASSENRADTQYF. In DNA form, the CDR3 reads TGTGCCAGCAGTGAAAATCGCGCAGATACGCAGTATTTT.